This T cell receptor (beta chain) emerged from a study of blood T cell repertoires in COVID-19. As for the study in general: Donors in the United States, Italy and Spain gave samples during acute or convalescent COVID-19. The analysed material was cDNA or gDNA that came from T cells, B-cell-depleted T cells, or PBMCs.

TCRdb's copy holds only in-frame clones and misses some; the assay was immunoSEQ multiplex PCR. The sample has fewer than 130,000 clones; 76% are singletons. The CDR3 extends over 14 amino acids. Germline CDR1 SGHDN, CDR2 FVKESK. V lost 4 bases to trimming and J lost 4 bases, with 8 bases between them. This clonotype was sampled from a woman older than 75 with acute or convalescent COVID-19. The V gene is TRBV14, the J gene TRBJ1-6; D ambiguous. Sequenced input: peripheral blood. The CDR3 region is CASSLGVYNSPLHF. The CDR3 DNA reads as TGTGCCAGCAGCCTCGGGGTATATAATTCACCCCTCCACTTT.